These 21 T cell receptor beta chains were sequenced from one sample in a study of long-term antiretroviral therapy in people with HIV. An immunoSEQ assay, version v3.0, was performed at survey level. TCRdb's table, derived via immunoSEQ multiplex PCR, lists solely in-frame clones and lacks some. The sample comprises about 31,000 clones, approximately 86% of which are singletons, and nearly 7.5% rests with the top ten. This specimen was unsorted PBMCs, taken about 5 years before starting antiretroviral therapy. The receptors were gathered from a man aged 50 to 60 with HIV.

This chain connects TRBV4-3 to TRBJ1-3; TRBD1 matches 7 bases. The germline V gene has CDR1 LGHNA and CDR2 YSLEER. The CDR3 consists of 15 residues. The V segment lost 1 base and the J segment 8 bases; nucleotides outside the gene matches: 8. CDR3: CASSQVNRGTDTIYF. CDR3 in DNA: TGCGCCAGCAGCCAAGTCAACAGGGGAACGGACACCATATATTTT.

The chain carries TRBV5-4 and TRBJ2-7; a possible D gene is TRBD2 (5 bases). The CDR3 loop spans 15 amino acids. CDR1 and CDR2 from the germline V gene are SGHNT and YYREEE (reference sequence). Between the trimmed V and J ends, which lost 2 bases and 7 bases, there was a span of 19 bases. The CDR3 region is CASSFTPAPAGEQYF. CDR3 nucleotides: TGTGCCAGCAGCTTTACCCCAGCCCCGGCGGGTGAGCAGTACTTC.

The rearrangement joins TRBV6-5 to TRBJ2-3; 8 nucleotides line up with TRBD2. V dropped 1 base and J dropped 1; count of bases not matched to a gene: 1. The CDR3 has 15 residues. CDR1 and CDR2 from the germline V gene are MNHEY and SVGAGI. CDR3 in DNA: TGTGCCAGCAGTTACTATAGCGGGGGCACAGATACGCAGTATTTT. It yields the protein CASSYYSGGTDTQYF.

The chain couples TRBV28 to TRBJ1-2; D is uncertain. V dropped 11 bases and J dropped 4 bases, with 17 bases sitting between them. Per the germline V gene, CDR1 is MDHEN and CDR2 is SYDVKM. This CDR3 spans 13 amino acids. The CDR3 sequence: CACLEARSYGYTF. CDR3 DNA: TGTGCCTGCCTGGAAGCGCGGAGCTATGGCTACACCTTC.

The J gene is TRBJ2-1, the V gene TRBV10-3; tentatively, D is TRBD2 (5 bases). Between the trimmed V and J ends, which lost 10 bases and 4 bases, there was a span of 8 bases. The germline gives CDR1 ENHRY, CDR2 SYGVKD. There are 11 residues in the CDR3. CDR3 in amino acids: CATGLYNEQFF. CDR3 sequence (DNA): TGTGCCACGGGGTTGTACAATGAGCAGTTCTTC.

V usage is TRBV10-1 and J usage is TRBJ1-2; D call uncertain. V was pared by 0 bases and J by 4 bases, with 6 bases between. The CDR3 contains 13 residues. CDR1 and CDR2 from the germline V gene are WNHNN and SYGVQD (reference sequence). The CDR3 DNA reads as TGCGCCAGCAGTGAGTCGACTTTCTATGGCTACACCTTC. Residues: CASSESTFYGYTF.

This clone appeared once. This chain connects TRBV5-1 to TRBJ2-3; D may be TRBD1 (6 bases). V was clipped by 4 bases and J by 2 bases, with 17 bases between them. CDR1 is SGHRS, CDR2 YFSETQ, per germline. This CDR3 comprises 16 residues. The CDR3 DNA follows: TGCGCCAGCAGCGCCCCACAGGGAGTTAACACAGATACGCAGTATTTT. Protein product: CASSAPQGVNTDTQYF.

The chain links TRBV27 to TRBJ2-1, with 9 bases identical to TRBD2. J was trimmed by 7 bases and V by 2 bases; bases with no gene match: 9. Germline V gene data show CDR1 as MNHEY and CDR2 as SMNVEV (reference sequence). The CDR3 extends over 16 amino acids. CDR3 sequence: CASSLISGRGLNEQFF. The CDR3 bases are TGTGCCAGCAGTTTAATTAGCGGGAGAGGTTTAAATGAGCAGTTCTTC.

V and J are TRBV5-1 and TRBJ2-3; 8 bases are a match to TRBD1. In germline, CDR1 is SGHRS, CDR2 YFSETQ. Trimming removed 9 bases from V and 1 base from J; junction bases left unmatched: 10. This CDR3 spans 15 amino acids. The CDR3 sequence: CATKLTGVGTDTQYF. In DNA form, the CDR3 reads TGCGCCACCAAGTTGACAGGGGTTGGCACAGATACGCAGTATTTT.

V usage is TRBV7-2 and J usage is TRBJ1-5; maybe TRBD1 (5 bases). Trimming left V 1 base short and J 1 base short, with 14 bases between. Germline assignment: CDR1 SGHTA and CDR2 FQGNSA. The CDR3 is 17 amino acids. The CDR3 region is CASSLGPWGGSNQPQHF. DNA of the CDR3: TGTGCCAGCAGCTTAGGGCCATGGGGGGGAAGCAATCAGCCCCAGCATTTT.

The V call is TRBV2, the J call TRBJ1-5, with no clear D. Germline V gene sequence: CDR1 SNHLY, CDR2 FYNNEI. V dropped 3 bases and J dropped 2 bases, with 11 bases sitting between them. The CDR3 has 15 residues. CDR3 in DNA: TGTGCCAGCAGTGATGGTGGGGTGGGCAATCAGCCCCAGCATTTT. Amino acid sequence: CASSDGGVGNQPQHF.

The chain couples TRBV5-1 to TRBJ1-1; TRBD1 is a possible D gene (6 bases). CDR1 and CDR2 (germline): SGHRS, YFSETQ. V was cut by 1 base and J by 1 base, with 8 bases left in between. This CDR3 is 14 amino acids long. The CDR3 DNA reads as TGCGCCAGCAGCTTGCAAGGGGGGAACACTGAAGCTTTCTTT. Its protein is CASSLQGGNTEAFF.

The chain uses TRBV18 and TRBJ2-7, with TRBD1 matching 7 bases. Trimming took 3 bases from V and 2 from J; bases not matched to a gene: 4. The CDR3 runs to 14 residues. Germline V gives CDR1 KGHSH, CDR2 LQKENI. DNA of the CDR3: TGTGCCAGCTCACCGGGGACAGCCGCCTACGAGCAGTACTTC. Translated: CASSPGTAAYEQYF.

This clone was detected a few times. The CDR3 sequence: CASSLIHTEAFF. In DNA, the CDR3 is TGTGCCAGCAGTCTGATTCACACTGAAGCTTTCTTT. The rearrangement links TRBV7-9 to TRBJ1-1; no clear D gene. CDR3 length: 12 residues. The V end lost 6 bases, the J end lost 3 bases, and 8 bases lay between the germline ends. Per germline, CDR1 SEHNR and CDR2 FQNEAQ (reference sequence).

This clone was picked up a small number of times. The chain carries TRBV10-1 and TRBJ2-3, with TRBD1 as a possible D gene (6 bases). V was trimmed by 4 bases and J by 0 bases, leaving 17 bases between them. The CDR3 totals 17 residues. Germline V CDR1 and CDR2: WNHNN, SYGVQD (reference sequence). In DNA form, the CDR3 reads TGCGCCAGCAGTGCATATCCTGGGGGCAGGAGCACAGATACGCAGTATTTT. Its protein is CASSAYPGGRSTDTQYF.

The rearrangement uses TRBV25-1 and TRBJ2-2; TRBD1 agrees at 8 bases. Losses at the gene ends were 9 bases for V and 1 base for J; bases not matched to a gene: 4. CDR3 length: 14 residues. Looked up from germline, CDR1 is MGHDK and CDR2 is SYGVNS. This CDR3 is CASLGQGNTGELFF. The CDR3 coding sequence is TGTGCCAGTCTCGGACAGGGGAACACCGGGGAGCTGTTTTTT.

The V call is TRBV5-1, the J call TRBJ2-2; D possibly corresponds to TRBD1 (5 bases). Germline V gives CDR1 SGHRS, CDR2 YFSETQ. V was trimmed by 5 bases and J by 8 bases, leaving 16 bases between them. The CDR3 has 14 amino acids. The CDR3 DNA is TGCGCCAGCAGTTTTGACAGCCTGGCTGGGGAGCTGTTTTTT. It encodes CASSFDSLAGELFF. The variable domain in full, with the rest retrieved from reference TRBV5-1 and TRBJ2-2, is KAGVTQTPRYLIKTRGQQVTLSCSPISGHRSVSWYQQTPGQGLQFLFEYFSETQRNKGNFPGRFSGRQFSNSRSEMNVSTLELGDSALYLCASSFDSLAGELFFGEGSRLTVL.

The chain employs TRBV7-8 and TRBJ1-5; D unclear. CDR1 and CDR2 from the germline V gene are SGHVS and FQNEAQ. The CDR3 runs to 14 residues. V lost 0 bases and J 3 bases, leaving 6 bases between the germline ends. The CDR3 DNA sequence: TGTGCCAGCAGCTTAGCGGGGAACAATCAGCCCCAGCATTTT. Encoded protein: CASSLAGNNQPQHF.

The chain combines TRBV5-1 with TRBJ2-7; 7 positions agree with TRBD1. This CDR3 is 14 amino acids long. The trim removed 4 bases at V and 4 bases at J, leaving 8 bases unmatched. Germline CDR1 SGHRS, CDR2 YFSETQ. The CDR3 loop is CASSPWDSRYEQYF. In DNA, the CDR3 is TGCGCCAGCAGCCCATGGGACAGTCGATACGAGCAGTACTTC.

V usage is TRBV14 and J usage is TRBJ2-2; D ambiguous. V gave up 4 bases and J gave up 5 bases, with 8 bases separating them. The germline CDR1 and CDR2 sequences are SGHDN and FVKESK. The CDR3 extends over 13 amino acids. CDR3 nucleotides: TGTGCCAGCAGCCGTTGGCAAACCGGGGAGCTGTTTTTT. Encoded protein: CASSRWQTGELFF.

Only one count was recorded for this clone. This chain uses TRBV9 with TRBJ2-5, with 8 bases identical to TRBD2. CDR3 length equals 16 residues. Per germline, CDR1 SGDLS and CDR2 YYNGEE. Trimming cost V 3 bases and J 5 bases; bases outside gene matches: 12. In DNA form, the CDR3 reads TGTGCCAGCAGCGCCTTGAGGGCGGGGGGTTTGGAGACCCAGTACTTC. Residues: CASSALRAGGLETQYF.